The sequence of this T cell receptor beta chain was determined in a study of prognosis after radiotherapy for stage I lung cancer. Whole-study results and caveats: Reportedly, patients with and without metastases differed in TRBV and TRBJ gene usage.

This clonotype has at least ten counts. The antigen is undetermined. Amplification of the TCR beta CDR3 (from genomic DNA) was done by two-round multiplex PCR. For every TRBV and TRBJ gene, a specific primer was used in first-round PCR. TCRdb passed the multiplex PCR reads through MiXCR, listing each CDR3 protein once. There are about 31,000 distinct CDR3 sequences in the sample; around two fifths occur only once, and 15% lies in the top ten. All patients, having had no prior chemotherapy, radiotherapy or other malignancies, were node-negative on CT and PET/CT. The CDR3 is 16 residues long. Looked up from germline, CDR1 is SGDLS and CDR2 is YYNGEE. V shed 3 bases and J 4 bases; nucleotides not matched to a gene: 6.

This chain connects TRBV9 to TRBJ2-1, with 11 nucleotides matching TRBD2. The TCR comes from a donor older than 45 with non-small cell lung cancer. Source: PBMCs, taken before or after stereotactic body radiation therapy (not recorded which). DNA for the CDR3: TGTGCCAGCAGCGCCTTACTAGCGGGAGCATACAATGAGCAGTTCTTC. The encoded protein is CASSALLAGAYNEQFF. The full variable domain, in which reference TRBV9 and TRBJ2-1 provide the parts outside the CDR3, is DSGVTQTPKHLITATGQRVTLRCSPRSGDLSVYWYQQSLDQGLQFLIQYYNGEERAKGNILERFSAQQFPDLHSELNLSSLELGDSALYFCASSALLAGAYNEQFFGPGTRLTVL.